Listed below are T cell receptor beta chains from one sample, sequenced in a study of cytomegalovirus exposure and HLA in healthy donors. Assay: immunoSEQ multiplex PCR; the TCRdb copy retains only in-frame clones and omits some. Altogether 150,000 to 200,000 clones are present, around 86% being singletons, with the ten largest covering approximately 2%. The specimen was PBMCs. All receptors derive from a woman between 18 and 30 years old in good health and CMV-seronegative. CDR3s include the opening cysteine and the closing phenylalanine or tryptophan. D genes are given only for firm matches. Clone size is not always given. Where it is, it says once, few, many or a class for expanded clones.

TRBJ2-3 - - TRBV25-1 TGTGCCAGCAGTGGGCAGGCCCCCTATACGCAGTATTTT CASSGQAPYTQYF
TRBJ1-5 - - TRBV28 TGTGCCAGCAGTCCCCTCCGGGCCCCGGGAAAGAATCAGCCCCAGCATTTT CASSPLRAPGKNQPQHF
TRBJ2-7 - TRBD1 TRBV6-5 TGTGCCAGCAGTTCCGGGACAGCCGAGGATTACGAGCAGTACTTC CASSSGTAEDYEQYF
TRBJ2-7 - TRBD2 TRBV19 TGTGCCAGTAGTATGCTAGCGGGGGAGCTGGAGCAGTACTTC CASSMLAGELEQYF
TRBJ2-6 - - TRBV7-9 TGTGCCAGCAGCAGGAGGGGAGCTGGGGCCAACGTCCTGACTTTC CASSRRGAGANVLTF
TRBJ1-2 - - TRBV7-9 TGTGCCAGCAGCTCATCGGACACAAATAACTATGGCTACACCTTC CASSSSDTNNYGYTF
TRBJ2-2 - TRBD1 TRBV13 TGTGCCAGCAGCCGGACAGGGGTTGGGACCGGGGAGCTGTTTTTT CASSRTGVGTGELFF
TRBJ2-5 - TRBD1 TRBV19 TGTGCCAGTAGCCGGGACAGGGGGATAGGGACCCAGTACTTC CASSRDRGIGTQYF
TRBJ2-3 - - TRBV5-6 TGTGCCAGCAGCCAGCGATCAGGCACAGATACGCAGTATTTT CASSQRSGTDTQYF
TRBJ2-3 - TRBD2 TRBV29-1 TGCAGCGTTGCGGGACTAGCGGGAGTAGGAGATACGCAGTATTTT CSVAGLAGVGDTQYF
TRBJ2-7 - TRBD1 TRBV28 TGTGCCAGTGACAGGGGGACCTACGAGCAGTACTTC CASDRGTYEQYF
TRBJ1-5 - - TRBV19 TGTGCCAGTAGTATTTCGGTTACCTATCAGCCCCAGCATTTT CASSISVTYQPQHF
TRBJ1-1 - - TRBV7-8 TGTGCCAGCAGCTTAGAGCTGAACACTGAAGCTTTCTTT CASSLELNTEAFF
TRBJ2-7 - - TRBV6-5 TGTGCCAGCAGTTACTCGGACAGTCGAGGCGAGCAGTACTTC CASSYSDSRGEQYF
TRBJ2-5 - - TRBV2 TGTGCCAGCAGTGTGGAGGGGGGGACCCAAGAGACCCAGTACTTC CASSVEGGTQETQYF
TRBJ2-7 - TRBD1 TRBV7-8 TGTGCCAGCAGCCGACCGGGACAGGGCCACGAGCAGTACTTC CASSRPGQGHEQYF
TRBJ2-5 once TRBD1 TRBV11-2 TGTGCCAGCAGCTTACTACAGGGGTTCCAAGAGACCCAGTACTTC CASSLLQGFQETQYF
TRBJ1-2 - - TRBV2 TGTGCCAGCAGTTCTCGTGGACTTATAAACTATGGCTACACCTTC CASSSRGLINYGYTF
TRBJ2-5 - - TRBV5-4 TGTGCCAGCAGTCGGGACTTAAAAGAGACCCAGTACTTC CASSRDLKETQYF
TRBJ1-1 - - TRBV27 TGTGCCACCAACTCCCGGGGAATGATGAACACTGAAGCTTTCTTT CATNSRGMMNTEAFF
TRBJ1-4 once TRBD1 TRBV6-6 TGTGCCAGCAGAGACGGACAGGCCACTAATGAAAAACTGTTTTTT CASRDGQATNEKLFF
TRBJ2-6 once TRBD1 TRBV5-6 TGTGCCAGCAGCCCGGGACAGAAGGGGATTGCTGGGGCCAACGTCCTGACTTTC CASSPGQKGIAGANVLTF
TRBJ1-3 - TRBD1 TRBV9 TGTGCCAGCAGTCGACAGGGACGATCTGGAAACACCATATATTTT CASSRQGRSGNTIYF
TRBJ2-5 - TRBD2 TRBV10-3 TGTGCCATCAGTGACGCGGGGGAGCCTCTAACCCAGTACTTC CAISDAGEPLTQYF
TRBJ2-3 - - TRBV2 TGTGCCAGCAGTGTGTACAGTAGCACAGATACGCAGTATTTT CASSVYSSTDTQYF
TRBJ1-2 - TRBD1 TRBV6-1 TGTGCCAGCAGTGAAGTATACAGGGGAGACTATGGCTACACCTTC CASSEVYRGDYGYTF
TRBJ1-2 - - TRBV9 TGTGCCAGCAACCTACCAGGGGTCTATGGCTACACCTTC CASNLPGVYGYTF
TRBJ1-2 once - TRBV11-2 TGTGCCAGCAGCTTAGATGAGGGTCCGGGAGGCTACACCTTC CASSLDEGPGGYTF
TRBJ2-3 - - TRBV9 TGTGCCAGCAGCGCCAGACAGCTACCCGGAGCAGATACGCAGTATTTT CASSARQLPGADTQYF
TRBJ2-7 - TRBD1 TRBV7-2 TGTGCCAGCAGCCAAGGCGGGACAGGGGGCTACGAGCAGTACTTC CASSQGGTGGYEQYF
TRBJ1-5 - TRBD1 TRBV19 TGTGCCAGTAGTAAAATTACAGGGGAGCCGGGCCAGCCCCAGCATTTT CASSKITGEPGQPQHF
TRBJ2-7 - - TRBV7-9 TGTGCCAGCAGCTTAGCTACCTACGAGCAGTACTTC CASSLATYEQYF